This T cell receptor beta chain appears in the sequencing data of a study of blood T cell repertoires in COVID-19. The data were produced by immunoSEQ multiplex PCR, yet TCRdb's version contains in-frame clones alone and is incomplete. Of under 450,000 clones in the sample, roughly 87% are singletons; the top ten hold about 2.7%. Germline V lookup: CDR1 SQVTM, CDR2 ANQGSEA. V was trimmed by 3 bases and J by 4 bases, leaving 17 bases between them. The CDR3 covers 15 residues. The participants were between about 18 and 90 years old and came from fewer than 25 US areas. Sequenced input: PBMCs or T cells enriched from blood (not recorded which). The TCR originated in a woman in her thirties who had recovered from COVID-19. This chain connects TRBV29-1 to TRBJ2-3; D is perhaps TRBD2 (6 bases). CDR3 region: CSVDLLASPPDTQYF. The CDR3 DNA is TGCAGCGTTGACCTCCTAGCGTCCCCCCCAGATACGCAGTATTTT.